The 6 T cell receptor beta chains given below trace back to one sample, sequenced in a study of shared clonotypes between healthy human individuals. Sequencing used immunoSEQ multiplex PCR; TCRdb keeps in-frame clones, though not all of them. The sample contains roughly 2,000,000 clones, about 95% of which appear only once. The naive CD8 subset, CD45RO-negative cells positively selected for CCR7, excluded terminally differentiated effector memory CD45RA+ cells. Sequencing was done on a sample of naive CD8+ T cells sorted from blood. The receptors were sampled from a man between 18 and 29 years old in good health.

The chain links TRBV7-9 to TRBJ2-7, with TRBD2 identical over 9 bases. Trimming at V came to 1 base and at J to 0 bases, leaving 4 bases not matched to a gene. This CDR3 is 16 amino acids long. The germline gives CDR1 SEHNR, CDR2 FQNEAQ (reference sequence). The CDR3 coding sequence is TGTGCCAGCAGCTTAGGGACTAGCGCCAGCTCCTACGAGCAGTACTTC. It codes for CASSLGTSASSYEQYF.

The chain uses TRBV4-3 and TRBJ2-2, with D possibly matching TRBD2 (6 bases). The CDR3 length is 15 residues. Germline CDR1 reads LGHNA; CDR2 reads YSLEER. Between the trimmed V and J ends, which lost 4 bases and 7 bases, there was a span of 16 bases. Here the CDR3 DNA reads TGCGCCAGCAGCCTGAGAACCGAGGGAGGCGGGGAGCTGTTTTTT. Translating it yields CASSLRTEGGGELFF.

The V call is TRBV9, the J call TRBJ2-7; TRBD1 matches at 9 bases. From germline, CDR1 is SGDLS and CDR2 YYNGEE. Losses at the gene ends were 3 bases for V and 0 bases for J; bases not matched to a gene: 4. CDR3 size: 15 residues. For the CDR3, the DNA is TGTGCCAGCAGCGCCCGGGACAGGGACTCCTACGAGCAGTACTTC. Protein sequence: CASSARDRDSYEQYF.

The chain carries TRBV25-1 and TRBJ2-3, with TRBD2 matching 11 bases. The CDR3 consists of 15 residues. Germline lookup yields CDR1 MGHDK and CDR2 SYGVNS. J was trimmed by 7 bases and V by 3 bases; bases with no gene match: 6. CDR3 residues: CASSDWGTSGYTQYF. The CDR3 bases are TGTGCCAGCAGTGACTGGGGGACTAGCGGCTATACGCAGTATTTT.

The chain recombines TRBV6-5 with TRBJ2-1; D not resolved. Trimming stripped 2 bases from V and 8 bases from J, with 10 bases between. The CDR3 consists of 13 residues. Per the germline V gene, CDR1 is MNHEY and CDR2 is SVGAGI. Written as DNA, the CDR3 is TGTGCCAGCAGTTACAGGGCCTGGGATGAGCAGTTCTTC. This sequence encodes CASSYRAWDEQFF.

The V call is TRBV7-9, the J call TRBJ1-2, with D hard to call. The length of the CDR3 is 16 residues. Germline loops: CDR1 SEHNR, CDR2 FQNEAQ (reference sequence). V lost 5 bases and J 3 bases, leaving 19 bases between the germline ends. CDR3 protein: CASSATNLEGYYGYTF. CDR3 coding DNA: TGTGCCAGCAGCGCGACTAACCTGGAGGGCTACTATGGCTACACCTTC. Filled out from reference TRBV7-9 and TRBJ1-2, the complete variable domain reads DTGVSQNPRHKITKRGQNVTFRCDPISEHNRLYWYRQTLGQGPEFLTYFQNEAQLEKSRLLSDRFSAERPKGSFSTLEIQRTEQGDSAMYLCASSATNLEGYYGYTFGSGTRLTVV.